Each of the 20 T cell receptor beta chains below was sequenced from the same sample in a study of CD8 T cells in Susac syndrome. Random hexamers served to reverse transcribe roughly 0.5 to 1 ug RNA. One entry per CDR3 protein results from TCRdb running MiXCR on the immunoSEQ multiplex PCR reads. The sample includes approximately 120,000 distinct CDR3 sequences, 85% to 95% of them seen just once. Material for sequencing was CD8+ T cells from PBMCs. The receptor source for this set is a human donor in good health.

The chain links TRBV29-1 to TRBJ2-7; 9 bases fit TRBD1. The CDR3 consists of 13 residues. V was pared by 6 bases and J by 2 bases, with 5 bases of the junction left unmatched. Germline V gene lookup returns CDR1 SQVTM and CDR2 ANQGSEA. The DNA for the CDR3 is TGCAGCGTCGCACAGGGGGCCGCCTACGAGCAGTACTTC. Amino acid sequence: CSVAQGAAYEQYF.

J is TRBJ1-5 and V is TRBV6-6, with 7 bases matching TRBD1. CDR3 length equals 15 residues. CDR1 and CDR2 (germline): MNHNY, SVGAGI (reference sequence). V shed 0 bases, J shed 5 bases, and the junction held 4 bases outside the gene matches. The CDR3 DNA reads as TGTGCCAGCAGTTACTCTCGACAGGGCGATCAGCCCCAGCATTTT. Translating it yields CASSYSRQGDQPQHF.

The rearrangement links TRBV6-5 to TRBJ2-5, with D possibly TRBD1 on 5 matching bases. The CDR3 covers 15 residues. The germline CDR1 and CDR2 sequences are MNHEY and SVGAGI. V was clipped by 3 bases and J by 0 bases, with 11 bases between them. DNA of the CDR3: TGTGCCAGCAGTTATGGGCAGGGCTACCAAGAGACCCAGTACTTC. Amino acid sequence: CASSYGQGYQETQYF.

The V gene is TRBV20-1, the J gene TRBJ1-2; D not certain. Per germline, CDR1 DFQATT and CDR2 SNEGSKA (reference sequence). This CDR3 has 13 residues. V was trimmed by 3 bases and J by 0 bases, leaving 8 bases between them. The CDR3 DNA reads TGCAGTGCTAGGCCGGGGTCTAACTATGGCTACACCTTC. Protein: CSARPGSNYGYTF.

This sequence joins TRBV4-3 and TRBJ2-4; D remains unclear. The CDR3 runs to 14 residues. CDR1 is LGHNA, CDR2 YSLEER, per germline. The V end was cut by 3 bases, the J end by 0 bases, with 6 bases between. The CDR3 sequence is CASSHGVAKNIQYF. CDR3 DNA: TGCGCCAGCAGCCACGGTGTAGCCAAAAACATTCAGTACTTC.

The chain employs TRBV19 and TRBJ2-2; D is possibly TRBD1 (6 bases). This CDR3 is 15 amino acids long. CDR1 and CDR2 (germline): LNHDA, SQIVND (reference sequence). Between the trimmed V and J ends, which lost 6 bases and 4 bases, there was a span of 15 bases. The CDR3, as DNA: TGTGCCAGTAGCCCCACAGGGTCCGGCACCGGGGAGCTGTTTTTT. It encodes CASSPTGSGTGELFF.

The chain recombines TRBV20-1 with TRBJ2-2; maybe TRBD2 (7 bases). Trimming left V 5 bases short and J 9 bases short, with 25 bases between. Germline lookup yields CDR1 DFQATT and CDR2 SNEGSKA (reference sequence). The CDR3 is made up of 16 amino acids. CDR3 region: CSAAPVGGGPMWELFF. The CDR3 nucleotides are TGCAGTGCTGCGCCGGTGGGAGGGGGGCCAATGTGGGAGCTGTTTTTT.

The J gene is TRBJ2-7, the V gene TRBV16; no definite D call. V was clipped by 1 base and J by 1 base, with 5 bases between them. The CDR3 spans 13 residues. Germline CDR1 and CDR2: KGHSY and FQNENV. The CDR3 sequence is CASSQFLSYEQYF. The DNA for the CDR3 is TGTGCCAGCAGCCAATTTTTGTCCTACGAGCAGTACTTC.

This chain connects TRBV5-6 to TRBJ2-7; D is perhaps TRBD1 (5 bases). CDR3 length: 15 amino acids. Trimming cost V 1 base and J 2 bases, with 13 bases left between them. The germline CDR1 and CDR2 sequences are SGHDT and YYEEEE. The CDR3 spells CASSLYLDKAYEQYF. Written as DNA, the CDR3 is TGTGCCAGCAGCTTGTATCTGGACAAGGCCTACGAGCAGTACTTC.

This sequence joins TRBV4-3 and TRBJ2-3; weak D call: TRBD2 (6 bases). The CDR3 contains 14 residues. Trimming cost V 6 bases and J 11 bases, with 21 bases left between them. Germline CDR1 LGHNA, CDR2 YSLEER. The CDR3 spells CASSTGVRVRKQYF. The CDR3 DNA is TGCGCCAGCAGTACGGGAGTACGGGTTAGAAAGCAGTATTTT.

The rearrangement links TRBV12-3 or TRBV12-4 to TRBJ2-1; D is undetermined. V dropped 3 bases and J dropped 5 bases, with 8 bases sitting between them. The CDR3 consists of 13 residues. CDR3 sequence reads: CASSFPPDNEQFF. The CDR3 region has the DNA TGTGCCAGCAGTTTCCCCCCCGACAATGAGCAGTTCTTC.

The chain recombines TRBV6-2 or TRBV6-3 with TRBJ2-1; D uncertain. The CDR3 has 12 residues. CDR1 MNHEY and CDR2 SVGEGT come from the germline V gene. The germline V and J ends were trimmed by 4 bases and 7 bases, with 8 bases remaining between them. CDR3 nucleotides: TGTGCCAGCAGTTCCCTTCCGAATGAGCAGTTCTTC. Residues: CASSSLPNEQFF.

The rearrangement joins TRBV20-1 to TRBJ2-7; 9 bases are a match to TRBD2. The germline gives CDR1 DFQATT, CDR2 SNEGSKA (reference sequence). Unmatched junction bases numbered 6, after V lost 3 bases and J lost 3 bases. CDR3 size: 14 residues. Here the CDR3 reads CSASLTAGGYEQYF. CDR3 nucleotides: TGCAGTGCTAGTTTAACAGCGGGAGGCTACGAGCAGTACTTC.

The chain links TRBV4-3 to TRBJ1-2; possible D gene TRBD1, 6 bases. This CDR3 region has 16 residues. V was pared by 0 bases and J by 4 bases, with 15 bases between. The germline CDR1 and CDR2 sequences are LGHNA and YSLEER. In DNA, the CDR3 is TGCGCCAGCAGCCAAGATAAGAGGGGGGACCCCTATGGCTACACCTTC. Encoded protein: CASSQDKRGDPYGYTF.

The chain has TRBV14 and TRBJ2-7, with D possibly called TRBD1 or TRBD2 (5 bases each). The germline CDR1 and CDR2 sequences are SGHDN and FVKESK. V lost 1 base to trimming and J lost 4 bases, with 17 bases between them. This CDR3 has 16 residues. The CDR3 DNA follows: TGTGCCAGCAGCCAAGCCGGGACGGCCCCGCTATACGAGCAGTACTTC. Translated, it gives CASSQAGTAPLYEQYF.

This clonotype was counted a few times. The V and J genes are TRBV6-1 and TRBJ2-5; D possibly corresponds to TRBD2 (6 bases). From germline, CDR1 is MNHNS and CDR2 SASEGT. The ends were cut back, 6 bases at V and 2 bases at J, with 16 bases in the middle. The CDR3 totals 15 residues. The DNA of the CDR3 is TGTGCCAGCAGCCTAGAGAGAGGAGGGCAAGAGACCCAGTACTTC. It is translated as CASSLERGGQETQYF.

The V and J genes are TRBV5-6 and TRBJ2-3; the match to TRBD2 covers 7 bases. The CDR3 spans 14 residues. V was clipped by 4 bases and J by 4 bases; unmatched bases: 6. The germline gives CDR1 SGHDT, CDR2 YYEEEE. The CDR3 coding sequence is TGTGCCAGCAGCCCTGGACTAGTCGCAGATACGCAGTATTTT. Protein sequence: CASSPGLVADTQYF.

The genes are TRBV7-2 and TRBJ1-1, with D perhaps matching TRBD1 (6 bases). Germline V gene lookup returns CDR1 SGHTA and CDR2 FQGNSA. The ends were cut back, 5 bases at V and 6 bases at J, with 16 bases in the middle. There are 14 residues in the CDR3. The CDR3 DNA sequence: TGTGCCAGCAGCCCCCGTCAGGGGATCGCTGAAGCTTTCTTT. This sequence encodes CASSPRQGIAEAFF. Looking up the rest from reference TRBV7-2 and TRBJ1-1 gives the full variable domain: GAGVSQSPSNKVTEKGKDVELRCDPISGHTALYWYRQSLGQGLEFLIYFQGNSAPDKSGLPSDRFSAERTGGSVSTLTIQRTQQEDSAVYLCASSPRQGIAEAFFGQGTRLTVV.

The CDR3 loop is CASSKPSSYEQYF. The CDR3 region has the DNA TGTGCCAGCAGTAAACCGAGCTCCTACGAGCAGTACTTC. The gene calls are TRBV6-2 or TRBV6-3 and TRBJ2-7; D is ambiguous. Germline assignment: CDR1 MNHEY and CDR2 SVGEGT. This CDR3 has 13 residues. V shed 5 bases and J shed 0 bases, with 8 bases lying between them.

This clonotype was detected a few times. V gene TRBV7-9 combines with J gene TRBJ2-7; TRBD1 matches 9 bases. The CDR3 is 16 residues long. Unmatched junction bases numbered 12, after V lost 6 bases and J lost 3 bases. In germline, CDR1 is SEHNR, CDR2 FQNEAQ (reference sequence). In nucleotides, the CDR3 is TGTGCCAGCAGTACTACAGGGGGCGCATCGGTCTACGAGCAGTACTTC. Its translation: CASSTTGGASVYEQYF. The whole variable domain, filled in from reference TRBV7-9 and TRBJ2-7, reads DTGVSQNPRHKITKRGQNVTFRCDPISEHNRLYWYRQTLGQGPEFLTYFQNEAQLEKSRLLSDRFSAERPKGSFSTLEIQRTEQGDSAMYLCASSTTGGASVYEQYFGPGTRLTVT.